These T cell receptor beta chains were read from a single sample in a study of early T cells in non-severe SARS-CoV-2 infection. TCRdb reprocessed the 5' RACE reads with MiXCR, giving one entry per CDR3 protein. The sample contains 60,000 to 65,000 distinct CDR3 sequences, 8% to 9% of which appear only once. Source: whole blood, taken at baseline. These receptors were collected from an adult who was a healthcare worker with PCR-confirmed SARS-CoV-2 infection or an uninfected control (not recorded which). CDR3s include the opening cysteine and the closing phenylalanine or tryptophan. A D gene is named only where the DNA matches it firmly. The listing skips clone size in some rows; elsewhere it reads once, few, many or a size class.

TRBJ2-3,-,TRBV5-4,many,CASSLSTSAGHTDTQYF,TGTGCCAGCAGCTTGTCGACGTCGGCGGGACACACAGATACGCAGTATTTT
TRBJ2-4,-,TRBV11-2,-,CASSKSPLAKNIQYF,TGTGCCAGCAGCAAATCTCCTCTAGCCAAAAACATTCAGTACTTC
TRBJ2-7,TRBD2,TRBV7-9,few,CASSSAPGLVPYEQYF,TGTGCCAGCAGCTCGGCCCCGGGACTAGTTCCCTACGAGCAGTACTTC
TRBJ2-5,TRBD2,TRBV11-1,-,CASSLELAGETQYF,TGTGCCAGCAGCTTAGAACTAGCGGGAGAGACCCAGTACTTC
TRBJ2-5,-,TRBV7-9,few,CASSLMGPTQYF,TGTGCCAGCAGCCTAATGGGGCCGACCCAGTACTTC
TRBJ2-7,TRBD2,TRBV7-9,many,CASSSIREGEQYF,TGTGCCAGCAGCTCGATCCGGGAGGGCGAGCAGTACTTC
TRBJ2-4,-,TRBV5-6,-,CASSLPDELAKNIQYF,TGTGCCAGCAGCTTGCCAGACGAACTAGCCAAAAACATTCAGTACTTC
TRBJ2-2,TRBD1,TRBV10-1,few,CASSDQGANTGELFF,TGCGCCAGCAGTGATCAGGGGGCGAACACCGGGGAGCTGTTTTTT
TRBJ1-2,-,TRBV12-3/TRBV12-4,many,CATRLGPRGTGYTF,TGTGCCACCCGCCTGGGACCCAGGGGTACAGGCTACACCTTC
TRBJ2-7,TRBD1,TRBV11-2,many,CASSPTTGYSYEQYF,TGTGCCAGCAGCCCGACGACAGGGTACTCCTACGAGCAGTACTTC
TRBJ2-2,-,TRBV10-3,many,CAIEADTNTGELFF,TGTGCCATCGAAGCAGATACGAACACCGGGGAGCTGTTTTTT
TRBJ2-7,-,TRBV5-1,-,CASSYLGTYEQYF,TGCGCCAGCAGCTACCTAGGCACCTACGAGCAGTACTTC
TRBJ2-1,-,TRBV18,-,CASSPSQIVYNEQFF,TGTGCCAGCTCACCATCCCAGATAGTCTACAATGAGCAGTTCTTC
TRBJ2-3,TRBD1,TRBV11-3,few,CASRQGQGTDTQYF,TGTGCCAGCAGACAGGGACAGGGGACAGATACGCAGTATTTT
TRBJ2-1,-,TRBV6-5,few,CASSIRTGVMYNEQFF,TGTGCCAGCAGTATCCGGACGGGAGTCATGTACAATGAGCAGTTCTTC
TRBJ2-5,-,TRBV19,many,CAREGRRQETQYF,TGTGCCAGAGAGGGAAGGAGGCAAGAGACCCAGTACTTC
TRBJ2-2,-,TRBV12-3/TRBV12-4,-,CASSLRVDVGRTGELFF,TGTGCCAGCAGTTTAAGGGTAGATGTAGGTCGCACCGGGGAGCTGTTTTTT
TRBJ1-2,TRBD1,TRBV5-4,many,CASSLSRGRDYGYTF,TGTGCCAGCAGCTTGAGCAGGGGGCGAGACTATGGCTACACCTTC
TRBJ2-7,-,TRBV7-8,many,CASSGRGWYEQYF,TGTGCCAGCAGCGGACGGGGATGGTACGAGCAGTACTTC
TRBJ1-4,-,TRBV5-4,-,CASSRMGDEKLFF,TGTGCCAGCAGCCGTATGGGAGATGAAAAACTGTTTTTT
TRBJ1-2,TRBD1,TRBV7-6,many,CASSLVHTGANYGYTF,TGTGCCAGCAGCTTAGTCCATACAGGGGCTAACTATGGCTACACCTTC
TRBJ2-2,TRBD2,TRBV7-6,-,CASSLRGRANTGELFF,TGTGCCAGCAGCTTACGCGGGAGAGCGAACACCGGGGAGCTGTTTTTT
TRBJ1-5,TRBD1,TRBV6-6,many,CASSLQGGSNQPQHF,TGTGCCAGCAGTCTACAGGGGGGTAGCAATCAGCCCCAGCATTTT
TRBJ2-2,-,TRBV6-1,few,CASRLDRRNTGELFF,TGTGCCAGCAGATTGGACAGACGGAACACCGGGGAGCTGTTTTTT
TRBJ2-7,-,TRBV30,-,CAWSPPLGAYEQYF,TGTGCCTGGAGCCCTCCTTTAGGTGCCTACGAGCAGTACTTC
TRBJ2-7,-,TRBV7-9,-,CASSLVGGFFRSYEQYF,TGTGCCAGCAGCTTAGTGGGGGGATTTTTCCGTAGCTACGAGCAGTACTTC
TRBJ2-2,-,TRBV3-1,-,CASSLQTGTHTGELFF,TGTGCCAGCAGCCTCCAAACCGGGACCCACACCGGGGAGCTGTTTTTT
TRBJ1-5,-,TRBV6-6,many,CASRPAEGGNQPQHF,TGTGCCAGCAGACCCGCGGAGGGAGGCAATCAGCCCCAGCATTTT
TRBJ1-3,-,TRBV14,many,CASSQGGGSGNTIYF,TGTGCCAGCAGCCAAGGTGGGGGATCTGGAAACACCATATATTTT
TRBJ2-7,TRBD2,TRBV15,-,CATSRRRGLAGVGLYEQYF,TGTGCCACCAGCAGGAGACGGGGTCTAGCGGGAGTTGGCCTCTACGAGCAGTACTTC
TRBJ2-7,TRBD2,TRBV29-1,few,CSVVLAEYEQYF,TGCAGCGTTGTCCTAGCGGAGTACGAGCAGTACTTC
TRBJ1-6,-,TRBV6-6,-,CASTQRGERNSPLHF,TGTGCCAGCACCCAACGAGGGGAAAGGAATTCACCCCTCCACTTT
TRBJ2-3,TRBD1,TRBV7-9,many,CASSYGQGDSDAQFF,TGTGCCAGCAGCTATGGACAGGGGGATAGTGATGCGCAGTTTTTT
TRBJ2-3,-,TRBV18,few,CASSPPVGKGTDTQYF,TGTGCCAGCTCACCACCGGTCGGGAAAGGCACAGATACGCAGTATTTT
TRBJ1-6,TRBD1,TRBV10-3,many,CAIRDDRARSPLHF,TGTGCCATCAGGGATGACAGGGCACGTTCACCCCTCCACTTT
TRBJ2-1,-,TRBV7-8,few,CASSLEEINEQFF,TGTGCCAGCAGCTTAGAGGAAATCAATGAGCAGTTCTTC
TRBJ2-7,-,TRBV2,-,CASTGTYEQYF,TGTGCCAGCACAGGGACCTACGAGCAGTACTTC
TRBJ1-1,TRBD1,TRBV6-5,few,CASSIGSGTGRTEAFF,TGTGCCAGCAGCATTGGCTCCGGGACAGGGAGGACTGAAGCTTTCTTT
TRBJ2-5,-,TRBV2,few,CASRTGTTQETQYF,TGTGCCAGTCGCACCGGGACGACCCAAGAGACCCAGTACTTC
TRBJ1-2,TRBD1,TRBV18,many,CASSETGTNYGYTF,TGTGCCAGCTCAGAGACAGGGACGAACTATGGCTACACCTTC
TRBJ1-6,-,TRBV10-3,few,CAISDQSNSPLHF,TGTGCCATCAGTGACCAGAGTAATTCACCCCTCCACTTT
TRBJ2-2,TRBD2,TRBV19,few,CASGLAVNTGELFF,TGTGCCAGCGGACTAGCGGTTAACACCGGGGAGCTGTTTTTT
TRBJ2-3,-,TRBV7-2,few,CASSPILALVLLRSTDTQYF,TGTGCCAGCAGCCCGATACTAGCTTTGGTTCTACTTCGAAGCACAGATACGCAGTATTTT
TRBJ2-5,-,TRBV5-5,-,CASSLGSFRRETQYF,TGTGCCAGCAGCTTGGGAAGTTTTAGGCGAGAGACCCAGTACTTC
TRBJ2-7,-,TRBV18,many,CASSPDSRGIVSYEQYF,TGTGCCAGCTCACCCGACTCTCGGGGGATAGTATCCTACGAGCAGTACTTC
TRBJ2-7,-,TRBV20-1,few,CSASRGGRDDEQYF,TGCAGTGCTAGTCGGGGAGGCAGGGATGACGAGCAGTACTTC
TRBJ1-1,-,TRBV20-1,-,CSATPRANTEAFF,TGCAGTGCAACACCACGGGCGAACACTGAAGCTTTCTTT
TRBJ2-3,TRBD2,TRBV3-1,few,CASSLRLAGSADTQYF,TGTGCCAGCAGCCTCCGACTAGCGGGATCGGCAGATACGCAGTATTTT
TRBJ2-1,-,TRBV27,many,CASSLGAPHNEQFF,TGTGCCAGCAGTTTAGGAGCGCCCCACAATGAGCAGTTCTTC
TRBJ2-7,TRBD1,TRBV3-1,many,CASSARQGITYEQYF,TGTGCCAGCAGCGCCCGACAGGGGATTACCTACGAGCAGTACTTC
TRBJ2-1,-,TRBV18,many,CASSPELRQTEQFF,TGTGCCAGCTCACCAGAGCTGAGGCAAACCGAGCAGTTCTTC
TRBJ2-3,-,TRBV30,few,CAWSVGDTQYF,TGTGCCTGGAGTGTCGGAGATACGCAGTATTTT
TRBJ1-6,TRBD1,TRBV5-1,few,CASSLVPGGISYNSPLHF,TGCGCCAGCAGCTTGGTGCCAGGGGGAATATCCTATAATTCACCCCTCCACTTT
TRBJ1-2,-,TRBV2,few,CASSAGRVYGYTF,TGTGCCAGCAGTGCAGGGAGGGTATATGGCTACACCTTC